These T cell receptor beta chains were read from a single sample in a study of cytomegalovirus exposure and HLA in healthy donors. Sequenced by immunoSEQ multiplex PCR; TCRdb stores in-frame clones only, minus some. The table includes some 56,000 clones, 75% to 85% detected once. The material sequenced was PBMCs. These receptors came from a human donor in good health. Both conserved end residues are part of each CDR3. D genes are given only for firm matches. Clone size is shown for a subset of rows, as once, few, many or a class of expanded clone.

>-|-|TRBJ1-4|TRBV30
TGTGCCTGGAGTGAATCCGGTAGCGATGAAAAACTGTTTTTT
CAWSESGSDEKLFF
>-|TRBD2|TRBJ2-3|TRBV13
TGTGCCAGCAGCTTCGGCGGACTAGCGGGAGGACCTAAAGGGGATACGCAGTATTTT
CASSFGGLAGGPKGDTQYF
>-|TRBD1|TRBJ1-3|TRBV5-1
TGCGCCAGCAGCCCCAACAGGGGAAACGGGAACACCATATATTTT
CASSPNRGNGNTIYF
>once|TRBD1|TRBJ2-3|TRBV9
TGTGCCAGCAGCTCGGACAGGGGGTCTTGGGCAGATACGCAGTATTTT
CASSSDRGSWADTQYF
>-|-|TRBJ1-6|TRBV2
TGTGCCAGCAGCAGTGAGCAGGATTCACCCCTCCACTTT
CASSSEQDSPLHF
>-|-|TRBJ1-4|TRBV5-5
TGTGCCAGCAGCTTGGCCGGGGCTAATGAAAAACTGTTTTTT
CASSLAGANEKLFF
>-|TRBD2|TRBJ2-3|TRBV6-5
TGTGCCAGCAGTTACTCGCGCGGGAGGGCCTCAGATACGCAGTATTTT
CASSYSRGRASDTQYF
>-|-|TRBJ1-1|TRBV5-1
TGCGCCAGCAGCCCCAACAGGAACACTGAAGCTTTCTTT
CASSPNRNTEAFF
>-|-|TRBJ1-4|TRBV7-9
TGTTCCAGCAGCCCCGGGGGGGGCGATGAAAAACTGTTTTTT
CSSSPGGGDEKLFF
>-|TRBD2|TRBJ2-1|TRBV18
TGTGCCAGCTCACCACCCGGGACTAGTAAAAATGAGCAGTTCTTC
CASSPPGTSKNEQFF
>-|-|TRBJ2-6|TRBV6-5
TGTGCCAGCGCGCCTACCAGGGCTGGGGCCAACGTCCTGACTTTC
CASAPTRAGANVLTF
>-|TRBD2|TRBJ2-3|TRBV6-4
TGTGCCAGCAGTGTCCCGGGACTAGGCCCAGATACGCAGTATTTT
CASSVPGLGPDTQYF
>-|TRBD2|TRBJ2-1|TRBV19
TGTGCCAGTAAGTCAACTAGCGGACTCAGCTCCTACAATGAGCAGTTCTTC
CASKSTSGLSSYNEQFF
>-|-|TRBJ1-6|TRBV7-9
TGTGCCAGCAGAGATCAGGGTGGGAATTCACCCCTCCACTTT
CASRDQGGNSPLHF
>-|TRBD1|TRBJ2-5|TRBV5-1
TGCGCCAGCAGCTTGGGGACAGGGGCCCGAGAGACCCAGTACTTC
CASSLGTGARETQYF
>-|TRBD1|TRBJ1-4|TRBV18
TGTGCCAGTACGGGACAGCTAAATGAAAAACTGTTTTTT
CASTGQLNEKLFF
>-|-|TRBJ1-2|TRBV6-1
TGTGCCAGCAGTGTCAGCCGTACAGGGAACTATGGCTACACCTTC
CASSVSRTGNYGYTF
>-|TRBD1|TRBJ1-2|TRBV19
TGTGCCAGTAGTATACGAGCAGGGGGGCCCGAGAGTGGCTACACCTTC
CASSIRAGGPESGYTF
>few|-|TRBJ2-5|TRBV13
TGTGCCAGCAGCCAAAGACAGAACCCCCAAGAGACCCAGTACTTC
CASSQRQNPQETQYF
>-|TRBD1|TRBJ1-1|TRBV28
TGTGCCAGCAGTCGGGACAGAAACACTGAAGCTTTCTTT
CASSRDRNTEAFF
>few|-|TRBJ1-4|TRBV28
TGTGCCAGCAGTTTGGACCCGACAGCAACTAATGAAAAACTGTTTTTT
CASSLDPTATNEKLFF
>-|-|TRBJ2-7|TRBV5-6
TGTGCCAGCAGCTACAGACCGGAGGACTACGAGCAGTACTTC
CASSYRPEDYEQYF
>-|-|TRBJ1-1|TRBV11-1
TGTGCCAGCAGCCTGGCTTGGGGGCCCACTGAAGCTTTCTTT
CASSLAWGPTEAFF
>-|-|TRBJ2-7|TRBV4-3
TGCGCCAGCAGCCAAGAAATCAGGGCCGAGCAGTACTTC
CASSQEIRAEQYF
>-|-|TRBJ1-2|TRBV21-1
TGTGCCAGCAGCAAAGCCCCGACAGGGTACTATGGCTACACCTTC
CASSKAPTGYYGYTF